This paragraph reports one T cell receptor (beta chain). The target antigen is unknown. This sample was included in a study of T cell repertoires in cytomegalovirus infection. Regarding the study as a whole: Using cumulative public TCR beta family frequency, the authors identified those who carried CMV together with the relevant HLA. HLA-C-restricted, CMV-specific TCR beta clonotypes were dominant ex vivo.

TCRdb reanalysed the reads using MiXCR and keeps one entry per CDR3 protein. The repertoire has about 310,000 distinct CDR3 sequences, 25% of them found once; the top ten carry roughly 14%. V gave up 2 bases and J gave up 2 bases; unmatched junction bases: 5. This CDR3 is built from 15 residues. Germline V lookup: CDR1 MNHEY, CDR2 SMNVEV (reference sequence). The sequencing used cultured PBMCs, collected from culture after CMV antigen stimulation. The chain joins TRBV27 to TRBJ1-1, with 7 bases identical to TRBD1. The source of this sequence is a human donor in good health (CMV status not recorded). Some clones in this sample may be carry-over from other donors' samples. The CDR3 reads CASSLQGVINTEAFF. CDR3 in DNA: TGTGCCAGCAGTTTACAGGGGGTTATTAACACTGAAGCTTTCTTT.